This T cell receptor beta chain was identified in a study of T cells expressing NK-cell markers. Study details: Seven of the eight sequenced donors were HCMV-seropositive; one was seronegative.

Germline V gene sequence: CDR1 GTSNPN, CDR2 SVGIG (reference sequence). This CDR3 spans 15 amino acids. Whole-study findings and limits: HCMV specificity of expanded NKG2C+ T cell clones remained unclear. One observes that, in four donors, these clonotypes were also the leading ones within the CD3+CD56-NKG2C+ fraction.

The authors generated TCR beta cDNA through 5'RACE template switching with UMIs. TCRdb re-called the 5' RACE reads and gives one entry per CDR3 protein, without DNA. This sample contains roughly 380,000 distinct CDR3 sequences. A word on this clonotype: Antigen: not known.

The specimen sequenced was blood T cells: a sorted CD56 or NKG2C T cell subset, CD4+ or CD8+ T cells, or bulk PBMC T cells (not recorded which). The V gene is TRBV30, the J gene TRBJ2-7; TCRdb calls TRBD2, which cannot be checked without DNA. The origin of this receptor is a man between 18 and 69 years old in good health. The chain's CDR3 is CAWSGGGLISYEQYF.